Described below is a single T cell receptor beta chain sequence and its context. The data were obtained in a study of blood T cell repertoires in COVID-19. For the study at large: Specimens from acute and convalescent COVID-19 originated in the United States, Italy and Spain. The cDNA or gDNA used as material had been derived from T cells, B-cell-depleted T cells, or PBMCs.

The Seattle patients, enrolled during active infection, were followed longitudinally. In the study's own analysis: Using reference gene primer amplification, nucleated cell counts were estimated. Libraries were prepared by immunoSEQ multiplex PCR; TCRdb keeps only in-frame clonotypes and omits some of them. That table is the source of V, J and clone size, and D and trimming were worked out from the DNA. The sample consists of 100,000 to 150,000 clones, about 94% of them appearing once. Losses at the gene ends were 6 bases for V and 10 bases for J; bases not matched to a gene: 5. Germline V lookup: CDR1 ENHRY, CDR2 SYGVKD. This CDR3 contains 13 residues.

J is TRBJ2-1 and V is TRBV10-3; TRBD2 matches at 11 bases. This sequence was found in a man aged 45-65 years with COVID-19, enrolled during active disease. Specimen: peripheral blood. The CDR3: CAISGTSGSEQFF. The DNA for the CDR3 is TGTGCCATCAGCGGGACTAGCGGTTCCGAGCAGTTCTTC.